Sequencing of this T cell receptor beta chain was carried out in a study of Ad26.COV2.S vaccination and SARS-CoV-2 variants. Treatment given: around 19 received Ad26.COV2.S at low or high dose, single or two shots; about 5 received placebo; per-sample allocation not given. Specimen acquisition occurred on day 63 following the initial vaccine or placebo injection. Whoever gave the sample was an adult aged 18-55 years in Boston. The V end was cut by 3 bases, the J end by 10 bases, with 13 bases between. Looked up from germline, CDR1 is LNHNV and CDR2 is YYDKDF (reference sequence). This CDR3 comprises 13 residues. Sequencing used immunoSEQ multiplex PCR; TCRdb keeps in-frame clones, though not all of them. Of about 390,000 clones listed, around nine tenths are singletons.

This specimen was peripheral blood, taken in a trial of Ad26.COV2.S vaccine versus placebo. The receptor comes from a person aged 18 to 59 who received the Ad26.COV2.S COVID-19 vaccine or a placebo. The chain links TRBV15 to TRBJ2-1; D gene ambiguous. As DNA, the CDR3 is TGTGCCACCAGCAGTCTAATCGGGTACGAGCAGTTCTTC. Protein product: CATSSLIGYEQFF.